This entry lists 27 T cell receptor beta chains sequenced from one sample in a study of blood T cell repertoires in COVID-19. This table comes from immunoSEQ multiplex PCR, and its TCRdb copy is limited to in-frame clones, with some not included. The profile covers over 200,000 clones, with approximately 86% appearing a single time and roughly 1.3% taken by the ten largest. Material for sequencing was peripheral blood. These TCRs come from a woman aged 30 to 39 with COVID-19, enrolled during active disease.

The genes are TRBV5-6 and TRBJ1-3, with 7 nucleotides matching TRBD1. V trimming: 4 bases; J trimming: 0 bases; junction bases outside the gene matches: 7. The CDR3 sequence is 16 residues long. Germline CDR1 and CDR2: SGHDT and YYEEEE. The chain's CDR3 is CASSGGQMISGNTIYF. The CDR3 DNA reads as TGTGCCAGCAGCGGGGGACAGATGATCTCTGGAAACACCATATATTTT.

The V and J genes are TRBV4-3 and TRBJ2-7, with a weak D call TRBD1 (5 bases). Germline V gene sequence: CDR1 LGHNA, CDR2 YSLEER. The CDR3 is 16 residues long. V lost 0 bases and J 2 bases, leaving 14 bases between the germline ends. The CDR3 region has the DNA TGCGCCAGCAGCCAAGATCGGGCAGGGTTGCCCTACGAGCAGTACTTC. Its translation: CASSQDRAGLPYEQYF.

The chain joins TRBV27 to TRBJ2-5, with D possibly matching TRBD2 (6 bases). The CDR3 has 15 residues. Germline V gives CDR1 MNHEY, CDR2 SMNVEV (reference sequence). The V gene lost 6 bases and the J gene lost 3 bases, with 17 bases spanning the gap. The CDR3 region is CASSLGPGLEETQYF. DNA for the CDR3: TGTGCCAGCAGCCTGGGACCGGGACTTGAAGAGACCCAGTACTTC.

This sequence joins TRBV7-9 and TRBJ2-7, with D perhaps TRBD1 (6 bases). CDR1 SEHNR and CDR2 FQNEAQ come from the germline V gene (reference sequence). The V end lost 4 bases, the J end lost 2 bases, and 24 bases lay between the germline ends. This CDR3 has 18 residues. The CDR3 protein is CASSSPGTNQKGTYEQYF. The CDR3 region has the DNA TGTGCCAGCAGCTCCCCCGGGACAAATCAAAAAGGGACCTACGAGCAGTACTTC.

This clone appeared a single time. V is TRBV5-4 and J is TRBJ2-5; 8 bases are shared with TRBD2. The CDR3 covers 15 residues. J lost 1 base, V lost 3 bases, and 5 bases had no gene match. Germline values: CDR1 SGHNT, CDR2 YYREEE (reference sequence). CDR3 coding DNA: TGTGCCAGCAGCTCCCGGACTAGCAGCCAAGAGACCCAGTACTTC. Its translation: CASSSRTSSQETQYF.

The chain links TRBV13 to TRBJ2-5, with 7 positions matching TRBD2. The J segment lost 5 bases and the V segment lost 2 bases, leaving 8 bases of the junction unmatched. CDR3 length: 15 residues. The germline CDR1 and CDR2 sequences are PRHDT and FYEKMQ (reference sequence). The CDR3 sequence is CASSLNAGVGETQYF. In nucleotides, the CDR3 is TGTGCCAGCAGCTTAAATGCGGGAGTCGGTGAGACCCAGTACTTC.

This chain joins TRBV9 and TRBJ1-4, with unresolved D. CDR1 and CDR2 from the germline V gene are SGDLS and YYNGEE. V shed 0 bases and J shed 3 bases, with 9 bases lying between them. The CDR3 length is 15 residues. This CDR3 is CASSVAGIANEKLFF. The CDR3 nucleotides are TGTGCCAGCAGCGTAGCGGGGATTGCTAATGAAAAACTGTTTTTT.

This clone was counted only a few times. J is TRBJ1-5 and V is TRBV6-5, with TRBD1 matching 11 bases. Germline V gene data show CDR1 as MNHEY and CDR2 as SVGAGI. Unmatched junction bases numbered 2, after V lost 2 bases and J lost 2 bases. The CDR3 consists of 16 residues. This CDR3 is CASSYRTGGGNQPQHF. The CDR3 DNA reads as TGTGCCAGCAGTTACCGGACAGGGGGCGGCAATCAGCCCCAGCATTTT.

The chain combines TRBV29-1 with TRBJ1-2; 11 nucleotides match TRBD1. This CDR3 spans 13 amino acids. The V segment lost 4 bases and the J segment 5 bases; nucleotides outside the gene matches: 3. The germline V gene encodes CDR1 SQVTM and CDR2 ANQGSEA. The CDR3 sequence is CSVGTGGAYGYTF. CDR3 DNA sequence: TGCAGCGTTGGGACAGGGGGCGCGTATGGCTACACCTTC.

The gene calls are TRBV9 and TRBJ1-4; 9 bases fit TRBD1. The CDR3 has 15 residues. Germline V CDR1 and CDR2: SGDLS, YYNGEE. Trimming cost V 4 bases and J 3 bases; bases outside gene matches: 4. The CDR3 coding sequence is TGTGCCAGCAGCCCACAGGGGGCAGCTAATGAAAAACTGTTTTTT. Amino acids: CASSPQGAANEKLFF.

A few counts support this clone. The chain carries TRBV5-6 and TRBJ1-3; no firm D call. The CDR3 consists of 14 residues. CDR1 and CDR2 from the germline V gene are SGHDT and YYEEEE. V shed 0 bases and J shed 4 bases, with 8 bases lying between them. In DNA form, the CDR3 reads TGTGCCAGCAGCTTGGGTCGGTCCGGAAACACCATATATTTT. This gives the protein CASSLGRSGNTIYF.

The chain carries TRBV7-2 and TRBJ2-1; 9 nucleotides align to TRBD2. CDR3 length equals 14 residues. The germline V gene has CDR1 SGHTA and CDR2 FQGNSA. V lost 0 bases and J lost 10; bases outside the gene matches: 4. This CDR3 is CASSLALTSGEQFF. For the CDR3, the DNA is TGTGCCAGCAGCTTAGCCCTAACTAGCGGGGAGCAGTTCTTC.

The chain employs TRBV9 and TRBJ1-4; D might be TRBD1 (6 bases). Trimming pared 3 bases from V and 4 bases from J, leaving 13 bases between. Germline CDR1 SGDLS, CDR2 YYNGEE. The CDR3 has 15 amino acids. The CDR3 loop is CASSASRGSNEKLFF. CDR3 DNA sequence: TGTGCCAGCAGCGCCTCAAGGGGGAGTAATGAAAAACTGTTTTTT.

The chain carries TRBV5-1 and TRBJ1-4; TRBD1 matches at 7 bases. This CDR3 spans 15 amino acids. V dropped 1 base and J dropped 8; count of bases not matched to a gene: 8. Germline assignment: CDR1 SGHRS and CDR2 YFSETQ. CDR3: CASSLSGQEGEKLFF. The CDR3 DNA reads TGCGCCAGCAGCTTGTCAGGACAGGAAGGAGAAAAACTGTTTTTT. The entire variable domain, with the rest obtained from reference TRBV5-1 and TRBJ1-4, is as follows: KAGVTQTPRYLIKTRGQQVTLSCSPISGHRSVSWYQQTPGQGLQFLFEYFSETQRNKGNFPGRFSGRQFSNSRSEMNVSTLELGDSALYLCASSLSGQEGEKLFFGSGTQLSVL.

The J gene is TRBJ2-5, the V gene TRBV11-2; 8 bases agree with TRBD1. This CDR3 contains 13 residues. The J segment lost 3 bases and the V segment lost 5 bases, leaving 2 bases of the junction unmatched. Germline values: CDR1 SGHAT, CDR2 FQNNGV. CDR3 region: CASSPTGEETQYF. CDR3 bases: TGTGCCAGCAGCCCGACAGGGGAAGAGACCCAGTACTTC.

This chain joins TRBV9 and TRBJ1-6; 7 nucleotides line up with TRBD1. V shed 0 bases and J 9 bases; nucleotides not matched to a gene: 6. Per the germline V gene, CDR1 is SGDLS and CDR2 is YYNGEE. The length of the CDR3 is 15 residues. CDR3 protein: CASSVAGDSRSPLHF. The CDR3 nucleotides are TGTGCCAGCAGCGTAGCAGGGGACAGTCGTTCACCCCTCCACTTT.

There are a few counts of this clone. The gene calls are TRBV7-3 and TRBJ1-1; weak D call: TRBD1 (6 bases). V was cut by 5 bases and J by 5 bases, with 12 bases left in between. The germline V gene encodes CDR1 SGHTA and CDR2 FQGTGA. This CDR3 region has 13 residues. The CDR3 DNA reads TGTGCCAGCAGCCACGGGACATCAACTGAAGCTTTCTTT. It encodes CASSHGTSTEAFF.

V and J are TRBV6-5 and TRBJ2-3, with 8 bases lining up with TRBD2. Germline V gene sequence: CDR1 MNHEY, CDR2 SVGAGI. This CDR3 comprises 16 residues. V shed 3 bases and J 5 bases; nucleotides not matched to a gene: 10. In DNA form, the CDR3 reads TGTGCCAGCAGTTATCAGCCGGGACTAGAGATAGATACGCAGTATTTT. Its translation is CASSYQPGLEIDTQYF.

V usage is TRBV7-2 and J usage is TRBJ2-2, with TRBD1 matching over 7 bases. Unmatched junction bases numbered 5, after V lost 5 bases and J lost 2 bases. This CDR3 comprises 15 residues. Germline loops: CDR1 SGHTA, CDR2 FQGNSA. CDR3 bases: TGTGCCAGCAGCCAGGGACAGTCTAACACCGGGGAGCTGTTTTTT. This codes for CASSQGQSNTGELFF.

The chain links TRBV6-5 to TRBJ1-6, with 7 positions matching TRBD1. V lost 6 bases to trimming and J lost 10 bases; unmatched junction nucleotides: 12. The CDR3 spans 15 residues. CDR1 and CDR2 from the germline V gene are MNHEY and SVGAGI. CDR3 protein: CASRPGQLLLSPLHF. Here the CDR3 DNA reads TGTGCCAGCAGACCGGGACAGCTTCTATTATCACCCCTCCACTTT.

CDR3 loop: CATSGDSYNEQFF. The DNA for the CDR3 is TGTGCCACCAGCGGAGACTCCTACAATGAGCAGTTCTTC. This sequence joins TRBV24-1 and TRBJ2-1, with D hard to call. The V end was cut by 7 bases, the J end by 0 bases, with 6 bases between. CDR3 length equals 13 residues. From germline, CDR1 is KGHDR and CDR2 SFDVKD.

The chain is built from TRBV28 and TRBJ2-3; tentative D call: TRBD2 (6 bases). This CDR3 spans 13 amino acids. The V end lost 8 bases, the J end lost 1 base, and 10 bases lay between the germline ends. Germline values: CDR1 MDHEN, CDR2 SYDVKM. The CDR3 DNA sequence: TGTGCCAGCTCGCGGGGTGGCACAGATACGCAGTATTTT. This gives the protein CASSRGGTDTQYF.

The genes are TRBV7-9 and TRBJ2-7, with D unclear. This CDR3 is built from 12 residues. Per the germline V gene, CDR1 is SEHNR and CDR2 is FQNEAQ (reference sequence). V dropped 6 bases and J dropped 2 bases, with 8 bases sitting between them. The CDR3 protein is CASRPGTYEQYF. The CDR3, as DNA: TGTGCCAGCAGACCGGGTACCTACGAGCAGTACTTC. Using reference TRBV7-9 and TRBJ2-7 for the parts outside the CDR3, the full variable domain is DTGVSQNPRHKITKRGQNVTFRCDPISEHNRLYWYRQTLGQGPEFLTYFQNEAQLEKSRLLSDRFSAERPKGSFSTLEIQRTEQGDSAMYLCASRPGTYEQYFGPGTRLTVT.

This clone was seen just once. V is TRBV2 and J is TRBJ1-5, with D possibly matching TRBD1 (5 bases). Deletions cut 4 bases from V and 3 bases from J, with 13 bases between. Germline V gives CDR1 SNHLY, CDR2 FYNNEI. The CDR3 loop spans 15 amino acids. The CDR3 spells CASSVGHQLNQPQHF. In DNA, the CDR3 is TGTGCCAGCAGTGTGGGGCACCAACTCAATCAGCCCCAGCATTTT.

This clone was recorded a few times. CDR3 sequence: CSADDRPGAFF. The CDR3 region has the DNA TGCAGTGCTGACGACAGGCCAGGGGCTTTCTTT. This chain joins TRBV20-1 and TRBJ1-1, with TRBD1 as a possible D gene (6 bases). V dropped 5 bases and J dropped 11 bases, with 15 bases sitting between them. The CDR3 contains 11 residues. Germline V gene lookup returns CDR1 DFQATT and CDR2 SNEGSKA (reference sequence).

Turning to this clone: Distinct nucleotide sequences in the sample also encode this CDR3. The chain couples TRBV7-2 to TRBJ1-1; the D gene is possibly TRBD1 (6 bases). Trimming left V 1 base short and J 0 bases short, with 6 bases between. Germline-derived CDR1 and CDR2 are SGHTA and FQGNSA. The CDR3 runs 14 residues. The CDR3 DNA is TGTGCCAGCAGCTTAGACAGGGTGAACACTGAAGCTTTCTTT. Translation: CASSLDRVNTEAFF.

The chain recombines TRBV6-5 with TRBJ2-2; TRBD2 might be the D (5 bases). CDR3 size: 15 residues. Trimming cost V 1 base and J 3 bases, with 9 bases left between them. Germline V lookup: CDR1 MNHEY, CDR2 SVGAGI. CDR3 amino acids: CASSYLDFYTGELFF. The DNA for the CDR3 is TGTGCCAGCAGTTACTTGGACTTCTACACCGGGGAGCTGTTTTTT.